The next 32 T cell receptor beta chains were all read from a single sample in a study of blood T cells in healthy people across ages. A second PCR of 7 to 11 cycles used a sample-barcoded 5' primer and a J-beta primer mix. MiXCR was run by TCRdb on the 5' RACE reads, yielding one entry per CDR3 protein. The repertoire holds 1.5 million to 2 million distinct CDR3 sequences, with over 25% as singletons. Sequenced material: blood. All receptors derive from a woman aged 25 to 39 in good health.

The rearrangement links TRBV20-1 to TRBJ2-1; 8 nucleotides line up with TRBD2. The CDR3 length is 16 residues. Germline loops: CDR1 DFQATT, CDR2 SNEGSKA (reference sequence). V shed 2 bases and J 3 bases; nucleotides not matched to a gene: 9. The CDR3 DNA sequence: TGCAGTGCTAGAATCCCTAAGGCGGGGGGCTACAATGAGCAGTTCTTC. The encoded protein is CSARIPKAGGYNEQFF.

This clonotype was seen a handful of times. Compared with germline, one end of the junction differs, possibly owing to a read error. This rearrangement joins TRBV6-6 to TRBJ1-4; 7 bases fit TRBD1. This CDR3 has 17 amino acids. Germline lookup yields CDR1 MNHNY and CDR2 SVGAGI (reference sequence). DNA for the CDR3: TGTGCCAGCAGTTACCGCGGAGGGGGCAGGGCTAATGAAAAACGGTTTTTT. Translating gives CASSYRGGGRANEKRFF.

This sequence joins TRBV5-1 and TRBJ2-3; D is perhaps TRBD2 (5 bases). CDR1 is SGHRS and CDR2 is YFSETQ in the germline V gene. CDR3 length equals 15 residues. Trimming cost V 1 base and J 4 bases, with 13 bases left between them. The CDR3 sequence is CASSLSRTGADTQYF. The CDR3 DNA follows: TGCGCCAGCAGCTTGTCGCGGACTGGCGCAGATACGCAGTATTTT.

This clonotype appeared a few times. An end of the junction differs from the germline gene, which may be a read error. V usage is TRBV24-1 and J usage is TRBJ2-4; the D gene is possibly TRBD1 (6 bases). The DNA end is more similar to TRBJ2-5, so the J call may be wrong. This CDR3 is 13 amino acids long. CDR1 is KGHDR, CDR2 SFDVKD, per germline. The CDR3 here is CTTSEGGEKTQYF. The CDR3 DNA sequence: TGTACCACCAGTGAAGGGGGAGAGAAGACCCAGTACTTC.

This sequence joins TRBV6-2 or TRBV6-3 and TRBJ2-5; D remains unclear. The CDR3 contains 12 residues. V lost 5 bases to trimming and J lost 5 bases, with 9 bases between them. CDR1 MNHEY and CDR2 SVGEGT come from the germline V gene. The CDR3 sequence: CASSVTRETQYF. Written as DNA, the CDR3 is TGTGCCAGCAGTGTGACCCGGGAGACCCAGTACTTC.

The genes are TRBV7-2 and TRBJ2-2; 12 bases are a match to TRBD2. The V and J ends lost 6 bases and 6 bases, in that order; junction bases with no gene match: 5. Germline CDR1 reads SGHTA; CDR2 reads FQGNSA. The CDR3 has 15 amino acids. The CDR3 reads CASRTSGRKAGELFF. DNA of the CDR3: TGTGCCAGCAGAACTAGCGGGAGGAAGGCCGGGGAGCTGTTTTTT. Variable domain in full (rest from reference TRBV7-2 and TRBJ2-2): GAGVSQSPSNKVTEKGKDVELRCDPISGHTALYWYRQSLGQGLEFLIYFQGNSAPDKSGLPSDRFSAERTGGSVSTLTIQRTQQEDSAVYLCASRTSGRKAGELFFGEGSRLTVL.

Here the CDR3 DNA reads TGTGCCACCAGTGATTTGCAGTACGGCCAAGGGGGCACAGATACGCAGTATTTT. Protein sequence: CATSDLQYGQGGTDTQYF. The V call is TRBV24-1, the J call TRBJ2-3; D is possibly TRBD1 (5 bases). The CDR3 is 18 residues long. Germline CDR1 is KGHDR and CDR2 is SFDVKD. Trimming removed 0 bases from V and 1 base from J, with 16 bases in between.

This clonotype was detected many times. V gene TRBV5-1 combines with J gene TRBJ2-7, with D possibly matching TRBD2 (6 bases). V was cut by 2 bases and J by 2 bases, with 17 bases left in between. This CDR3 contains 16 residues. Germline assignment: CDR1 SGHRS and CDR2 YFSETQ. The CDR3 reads CASSFSPGGSTYEQYF. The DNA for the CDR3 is TGCGCCAGCAGCTTCTCCCCCGGGGGTTCGACCTACGAGCAGTACTTC.

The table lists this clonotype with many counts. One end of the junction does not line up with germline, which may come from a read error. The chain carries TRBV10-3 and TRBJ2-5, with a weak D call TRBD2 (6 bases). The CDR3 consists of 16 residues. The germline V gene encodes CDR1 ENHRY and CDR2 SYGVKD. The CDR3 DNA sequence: TGTGCCATCAGTACGCCGGGGAGGCGGGAACAAGAGACCCGGTACTTC. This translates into CAISTPGRREQETRYF.

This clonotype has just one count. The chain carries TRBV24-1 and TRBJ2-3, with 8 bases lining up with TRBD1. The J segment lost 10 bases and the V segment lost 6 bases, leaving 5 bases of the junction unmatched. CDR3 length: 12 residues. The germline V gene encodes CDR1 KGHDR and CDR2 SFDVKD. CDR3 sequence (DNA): TGTGCCACCAGTTCAGCGGACAGGGCGCAGTATTTT. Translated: CATSSADRAQYF.

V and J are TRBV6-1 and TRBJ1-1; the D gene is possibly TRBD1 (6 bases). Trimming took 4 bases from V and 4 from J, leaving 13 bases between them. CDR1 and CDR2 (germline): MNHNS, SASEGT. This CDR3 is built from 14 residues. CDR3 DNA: TGTGCCAGCAGTGCCCGATCAGGGGTCACTGAAGCTTTCTTT. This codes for CASSARSGVTEAFF.

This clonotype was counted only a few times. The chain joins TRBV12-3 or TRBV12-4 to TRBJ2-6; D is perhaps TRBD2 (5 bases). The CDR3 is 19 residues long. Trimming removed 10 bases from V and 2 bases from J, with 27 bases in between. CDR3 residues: CATPLPGGQDQTGANVLTF. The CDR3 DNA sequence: TGTGCCACCCCTCTTCCCGGAGGCCAAGATCAGACTGGGGCCAACGTCCTGACTTTC.

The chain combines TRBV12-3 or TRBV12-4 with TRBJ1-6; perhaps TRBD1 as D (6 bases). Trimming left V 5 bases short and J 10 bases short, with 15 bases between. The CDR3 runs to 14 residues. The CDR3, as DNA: TGTGCCAGCAGTATCCAGGGGTCGGCATCACCCCTCCACTTT. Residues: CASSIQGSASPLHF.

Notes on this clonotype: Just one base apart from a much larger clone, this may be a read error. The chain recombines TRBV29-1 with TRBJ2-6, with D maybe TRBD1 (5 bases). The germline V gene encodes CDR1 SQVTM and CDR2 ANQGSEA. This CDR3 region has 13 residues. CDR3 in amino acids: CSVGVTGANVRTF. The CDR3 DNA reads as TGCAGCGTTGGGGTGACTGGGGCCAACGTCCGGACTTTC.

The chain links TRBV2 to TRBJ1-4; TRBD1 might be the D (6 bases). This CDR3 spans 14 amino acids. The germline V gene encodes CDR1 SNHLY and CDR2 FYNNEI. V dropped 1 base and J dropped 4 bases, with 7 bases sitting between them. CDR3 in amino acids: CASSEGTVNEKLFF. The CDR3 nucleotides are TGTGCCAGCAGTGAAGGGACAGTTAATGAAAAACTGTTTTTT. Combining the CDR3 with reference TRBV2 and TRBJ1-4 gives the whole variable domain EPEVTQTPSHQVTQMGQEVILRCVPISNHLYFYWYRQILGQKVEFLVSFYNNEISEKSEIFDDQFSVERPDGSNFTLKIRSTKLEDSAMYFCASSEGTVNEKLFFGSGTQLSVL.

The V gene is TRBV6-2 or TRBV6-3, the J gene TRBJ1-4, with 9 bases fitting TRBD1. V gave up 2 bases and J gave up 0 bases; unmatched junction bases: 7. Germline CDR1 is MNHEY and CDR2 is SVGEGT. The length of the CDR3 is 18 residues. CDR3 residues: CASSYGDRGGATNEKLFF. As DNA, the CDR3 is TGTGCCAGCAGTTACGGTGACAGGGGGGGTGCAACTAATGAAAAACTGTTTTTT.

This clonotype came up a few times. CDR3 in amino acids: CASVQQGADTQYF. The CDR3 DNA sequence: TGTGCTAGTGTCCAACAGGGGGCAGATACGCAGTATTTT. The chain carries TRBV12-5 and TRBJ2-3, with 8 bases aligning to TRBD1. The CDR3 extends over 13 amino acids. V lost 7 bases to trimming and J lost 4 bases; unmatched junction nucleotides: 4. In germline, CDR1 is LGHNT, CDR2 FRNRAP.

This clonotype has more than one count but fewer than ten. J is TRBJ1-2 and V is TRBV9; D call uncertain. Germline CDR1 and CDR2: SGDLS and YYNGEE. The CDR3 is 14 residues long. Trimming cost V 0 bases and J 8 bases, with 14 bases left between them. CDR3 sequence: CASSVASAAGGYTF. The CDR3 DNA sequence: TGTGCCAGCAGCGTAGCCTCGGCGGCTGGGGGCTACACCTTC.

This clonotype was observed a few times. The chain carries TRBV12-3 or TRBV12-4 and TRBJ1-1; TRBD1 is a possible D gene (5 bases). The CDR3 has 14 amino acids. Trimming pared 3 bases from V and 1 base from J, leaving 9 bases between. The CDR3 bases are TGTGCCAGCAGTTTTGGTGGGACGAACACTGAAGCTTTCTTT. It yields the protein CASSFGGTNTEAFF.

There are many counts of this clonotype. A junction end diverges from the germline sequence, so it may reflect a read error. CDR3 bases: TGCGCCAGCAGTACCGGGACTAGCGGCTACGAGCAGTACTTC. This gives the protein CASSTGTSGYEQYF. The V and J genes are TRBV7-9 and TRBJ2-7, with TRBD2 matching over 11 bases. CDR1 is SEHNR, CDR2 FQNEAQ, per germline (reference sequence). The length of the CDR3 is 14 residues.

CDR3 DNA sequence: TGTGCCAGCAGTCCGGGCGGTTCGTATCAGCCCCAGCATTTT. It is translated as CASSPGGSYQPQHF. The chain uses TRBV12-3 or TRBV12-4 and TRBJ1-5; D gene uncertain. The CDR3 has 14 amino acids. The V end lost 5 bases, the J end lost 5 bases, and 13 bases lay between the germline ends.

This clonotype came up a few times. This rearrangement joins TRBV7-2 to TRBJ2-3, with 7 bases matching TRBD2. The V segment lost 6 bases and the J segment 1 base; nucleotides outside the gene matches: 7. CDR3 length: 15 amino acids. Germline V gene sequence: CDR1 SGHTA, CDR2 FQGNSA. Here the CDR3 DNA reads TGTGCCAGCAGGGGGGTGGCGGGGGGCACAGATACGCAGTATTTT. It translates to CASRGVAGGTDTQYF.

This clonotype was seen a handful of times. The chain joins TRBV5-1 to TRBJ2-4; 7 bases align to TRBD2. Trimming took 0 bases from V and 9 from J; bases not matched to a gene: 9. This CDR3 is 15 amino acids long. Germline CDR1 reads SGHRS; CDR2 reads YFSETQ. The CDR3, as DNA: TGCGCCAGCAGCTTGGCCGGTGGCGGGGGTGCCATTCAGTACTTC. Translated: CASSLAGGGGAIQYF.

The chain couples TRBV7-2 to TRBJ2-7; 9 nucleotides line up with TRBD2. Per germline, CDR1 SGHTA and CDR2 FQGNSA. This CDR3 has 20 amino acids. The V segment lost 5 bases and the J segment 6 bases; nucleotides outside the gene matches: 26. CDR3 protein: CASSPRGSGGGTFRIVEQYF. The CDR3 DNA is TGTGCCAGCAGCCCTCGGGGTAGCGGGGGCGGCACCTTCCGGATCGTCGAGCAGTACTTC.

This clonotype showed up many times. The CDR3 here is CASSQAPRGSTDTQYF. The CDR3 DNA sequence: TGCGCCAGCAGCCAAGCACCGCGGGGTAGCACAGATACGCAGTATTTT. The chain has TRBV4-3 and TRBJ2-3; TRBD2 might be the D (6 bases). V dropped 1 base and J dropped 0 bases, with 11 bases sitting between them. Germline V gives CDR1 LGHNA, CDR2 YSLEER. The CDR3 sequence is 16 residues long.

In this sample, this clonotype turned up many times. The CDR3: CASSFPRDSTHGAKNIQYF. In nucleotides, the CDR3 is TGTGCCAGCAGCTTCCCCCGGGACAGCACTCACGGGGCCAAAAACATTCAGTACTTC. This chain connects TRBV7-2 to TRBJ2-4, with 7 bases aligning to TRBD1. J gave up 1 base and V 3 bases, and 15 bases lay outside the gene matches. Germline assignment: CDR1 SGHTA and CDR2 FQGNSA. The CDR3 is made up of 19 amino acids.

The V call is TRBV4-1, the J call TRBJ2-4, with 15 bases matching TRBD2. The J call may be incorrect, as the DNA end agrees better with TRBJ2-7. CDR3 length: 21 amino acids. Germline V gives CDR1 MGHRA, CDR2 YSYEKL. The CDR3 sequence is CASSRDSMAPGLAGGSYEQYF. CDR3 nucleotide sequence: TGCGCCAGCAGCCGAGATTCCATGGCCCCGGGACTAGCGGGGGGTAGTTACGAGCAGTACTTC.

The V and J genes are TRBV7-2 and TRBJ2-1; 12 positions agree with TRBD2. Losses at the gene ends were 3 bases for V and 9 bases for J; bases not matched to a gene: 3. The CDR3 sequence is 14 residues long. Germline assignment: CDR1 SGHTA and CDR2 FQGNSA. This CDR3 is CASSLGLAGFEQFF. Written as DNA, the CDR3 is TGTGCCAGCAGCTTGGGACTAGCGGGTTTTGAGCAGTTCTTC.

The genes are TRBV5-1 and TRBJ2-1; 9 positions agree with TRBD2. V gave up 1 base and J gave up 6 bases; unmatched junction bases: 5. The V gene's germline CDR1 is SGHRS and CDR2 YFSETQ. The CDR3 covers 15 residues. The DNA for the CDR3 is TGCGCCAGCAGCTTGACGACTAGCGGAGCCAATGAGCAGTTCTTC. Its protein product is CASSLTTSGANEQFF.

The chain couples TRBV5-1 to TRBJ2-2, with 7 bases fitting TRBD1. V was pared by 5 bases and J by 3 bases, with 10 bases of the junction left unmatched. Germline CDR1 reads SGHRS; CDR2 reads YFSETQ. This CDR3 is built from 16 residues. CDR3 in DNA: TGCGCCAGCAGGATAAACAGGGGCCCCTACACCGGGGAGCTGTTTTTT. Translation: CASRINRGPYTGELFF.

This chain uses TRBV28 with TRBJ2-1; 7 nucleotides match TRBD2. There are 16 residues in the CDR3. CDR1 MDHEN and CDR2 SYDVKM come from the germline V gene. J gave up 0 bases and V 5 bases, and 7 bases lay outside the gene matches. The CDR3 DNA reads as TGTGCCAGCAGTGACATGTCTAGCGGCTCCTACAATGAGCAGTTCTTC. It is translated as CASSDMSSGSYNEQFF.

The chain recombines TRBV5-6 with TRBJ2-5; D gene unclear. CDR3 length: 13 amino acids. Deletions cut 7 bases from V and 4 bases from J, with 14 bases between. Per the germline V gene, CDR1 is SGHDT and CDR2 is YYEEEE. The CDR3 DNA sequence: TGTGCCAGCCCGCTGGGCACAAGAGAGACCCAGTACTTC. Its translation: CASPLGTRETQYF.